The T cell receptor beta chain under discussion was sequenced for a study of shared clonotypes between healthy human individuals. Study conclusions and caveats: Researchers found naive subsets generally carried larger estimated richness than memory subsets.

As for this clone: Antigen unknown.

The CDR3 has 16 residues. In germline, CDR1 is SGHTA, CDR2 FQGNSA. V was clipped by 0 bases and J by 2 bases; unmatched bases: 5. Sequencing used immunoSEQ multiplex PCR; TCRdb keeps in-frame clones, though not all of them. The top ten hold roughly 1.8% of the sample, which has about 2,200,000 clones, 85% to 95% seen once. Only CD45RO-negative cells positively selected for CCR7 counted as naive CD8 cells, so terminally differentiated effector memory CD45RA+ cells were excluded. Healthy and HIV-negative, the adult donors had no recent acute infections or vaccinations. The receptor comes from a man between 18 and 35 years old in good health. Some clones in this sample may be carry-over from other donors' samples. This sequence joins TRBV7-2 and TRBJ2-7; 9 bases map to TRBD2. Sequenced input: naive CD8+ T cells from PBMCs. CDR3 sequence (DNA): TGTGCCAGCAGCTTAGCGCCGACTAGCGGTGCCTACGAGCAGTACTTC. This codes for CASSLAPTSGAYEQYF.